The source of this T cell receptor beta chain is a study of T cell repertoires in cytomegalovirus infection. Worth noting for this clonotype: The antigen remains unidentified.

TCRdb reprocessed the reads with MiXCR, giving one entry per CDR3 protein. The sample yields approximately 910,000 distinct CDR3 sequences, around 32% seen once. Germline CDR1 SGHRS, CDR2 YFSETQ. The CDR3 is 16 amino acids. J gave up 2 bases and V 4 bases, and 10 bases lay outside the gene matches. This chain uses TRBV5-1 with TRBJ2-3; 7 bases map to TRBD1. The receptor was derived from a human donor in good health (CMV status not recorded). Some clones in this sample may be carry-over from other donors' samples. Sequenced material: cultured CD8+ T cells from PBMCs, taken from culture after CMV antigen stimulation. The CDR3 DNA sequence: TGCGCCAGCAGCAAACAGACAGGGTCCTCCACAGATACGCAGTATTTT. Translating it yields CASSKQTGSSTDTQYF.